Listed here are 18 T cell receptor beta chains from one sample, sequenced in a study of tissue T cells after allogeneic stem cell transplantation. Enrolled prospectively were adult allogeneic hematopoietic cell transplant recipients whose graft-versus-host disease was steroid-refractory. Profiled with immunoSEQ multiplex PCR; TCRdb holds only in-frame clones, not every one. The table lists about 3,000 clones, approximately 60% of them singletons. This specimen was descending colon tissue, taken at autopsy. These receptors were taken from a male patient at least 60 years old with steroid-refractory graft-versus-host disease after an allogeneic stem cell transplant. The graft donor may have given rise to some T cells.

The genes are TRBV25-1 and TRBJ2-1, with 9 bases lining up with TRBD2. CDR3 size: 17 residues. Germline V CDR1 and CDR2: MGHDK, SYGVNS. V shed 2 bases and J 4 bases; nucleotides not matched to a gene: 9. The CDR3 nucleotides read TGTGCCAGCAGTGAAAGGTATAGCGGGGGTCCTTACAATGAGCAGTTCTTC. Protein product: CASSERYSGGPYNEQFF.

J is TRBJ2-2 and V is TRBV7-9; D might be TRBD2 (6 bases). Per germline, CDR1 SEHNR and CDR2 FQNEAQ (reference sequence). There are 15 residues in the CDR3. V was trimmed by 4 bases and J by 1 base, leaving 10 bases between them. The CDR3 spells CASSSGAGNTGELFF. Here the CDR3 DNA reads TGTGCCAGCAGCTCGGGAGCGGGGAACACCGGGGAGCTGTTTTTT. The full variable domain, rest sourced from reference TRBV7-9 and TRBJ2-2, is DTGVSQNPRHKITKRGQNVTFRCDPISEHNRLYWYRQTLGQGPEFLTYFQNEAQLEKSRLLSDRFSAERPKGSFSTLEIQRTEQGDSAMYLCASSSGAGNTGELFFGEGSRLTVL.

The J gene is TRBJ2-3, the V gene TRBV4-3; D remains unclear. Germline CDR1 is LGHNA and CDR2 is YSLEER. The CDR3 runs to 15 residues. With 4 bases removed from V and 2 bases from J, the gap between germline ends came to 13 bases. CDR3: CASSLQNYNTDTQYF. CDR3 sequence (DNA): TGCGCCAGCAGCCTTCAAAACTACAACACAGATACGCAGTATTTT.

CDR3 amino acids: CASSRRGEAFF. CDR3 bases: TGTGCCAGTAGTAGGAGGGGCGAAGCTTTCTTT. This chain joins TRBV19 and TRBJ1-1; the D gene is possibly TRBD1 (5 bases). CDR3 length: 11 amino acids. Trimming took 4 bases from V and 8 from J, leaving 8 bases between them. Germline V gene lookup returns CDR1 LNHDA and CDR2 SQIVND (reference sequence). Variable domain in full (rest from reference TRBV19 and TRBJ1-1): DGGITQSPKYLFRKEGQNVTLSCEQNLNHDAMYWYRQDPGQGLRLIYYSQIVNDFQKGDIAEGYSVSREKKESFPLTVTSAQKNPTAFYLCASSRRGEAFFGQGTRLTVV.

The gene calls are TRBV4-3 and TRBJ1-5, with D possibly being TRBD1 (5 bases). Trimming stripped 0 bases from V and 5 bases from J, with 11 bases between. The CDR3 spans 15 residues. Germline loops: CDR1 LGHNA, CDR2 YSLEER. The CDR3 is CASSQEVGGHQPQHF. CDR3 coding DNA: TGCGCCAGCAGCCAAGAGGTCGGGGGACATCAGCCCCAGCATTTT.

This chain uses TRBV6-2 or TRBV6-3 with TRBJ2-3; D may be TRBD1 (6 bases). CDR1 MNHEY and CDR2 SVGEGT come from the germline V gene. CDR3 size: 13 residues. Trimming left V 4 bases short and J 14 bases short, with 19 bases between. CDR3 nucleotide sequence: TGTGCCAGCAGTTTACAGGGCCTAAGTGCCAGGTATTTT. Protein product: CASSLQGLSARYF.

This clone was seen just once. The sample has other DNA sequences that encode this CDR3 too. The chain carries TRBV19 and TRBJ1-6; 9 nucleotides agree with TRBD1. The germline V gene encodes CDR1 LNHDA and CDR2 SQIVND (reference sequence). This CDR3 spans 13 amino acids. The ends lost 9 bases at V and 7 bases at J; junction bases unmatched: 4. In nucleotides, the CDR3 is TGTGCCAGCAGGGACAGGGAAAATTCACCCCTCCACTTT. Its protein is CASRDRENSPLHF. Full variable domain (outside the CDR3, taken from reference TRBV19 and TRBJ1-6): DGGITQSPKYLFRKEGQNVTLSCEQNLNHDAMYWYRQDPGQGLRLIYYSQIVNDFQKGDIAEGYSVSREKKESFPLTVTSAQKNPTAFYLCASRDRENSPLHFGNGTRLTVT.

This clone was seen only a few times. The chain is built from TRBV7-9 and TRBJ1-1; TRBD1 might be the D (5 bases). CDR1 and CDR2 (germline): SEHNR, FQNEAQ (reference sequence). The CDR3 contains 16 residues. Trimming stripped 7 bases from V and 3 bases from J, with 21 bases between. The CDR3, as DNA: TGTGCCAGCACCTCGTCCGGGGCCCTTGGGGACACTGAAGCTTTCTTT. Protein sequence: CASTSSGALGDTEAFF.

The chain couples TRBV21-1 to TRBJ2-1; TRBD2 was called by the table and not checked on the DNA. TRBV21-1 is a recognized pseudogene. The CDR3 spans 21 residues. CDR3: CASSNKKRITLVRNFFNEQFF. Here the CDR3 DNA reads TGTGCCAGCAGCAACAAAAAAAGAATAACGCTAGTTAGAAATTTCTTCAATGAGCAGTTCTTC.

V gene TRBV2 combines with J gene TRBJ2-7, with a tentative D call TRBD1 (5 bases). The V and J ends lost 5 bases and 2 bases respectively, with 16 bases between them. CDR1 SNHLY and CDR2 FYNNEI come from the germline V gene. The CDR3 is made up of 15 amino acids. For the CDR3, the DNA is TGTGCCAGCAGTTTTCCGACAGTTTCTACCTACGAGCAGTACTTC. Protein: CASSFPTVSTYEQYF.

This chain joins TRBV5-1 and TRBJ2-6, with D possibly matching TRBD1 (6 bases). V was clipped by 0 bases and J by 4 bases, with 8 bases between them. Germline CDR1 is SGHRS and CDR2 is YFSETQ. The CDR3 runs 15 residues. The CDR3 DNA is TGCGCCAGCAGCTTGGCAGGGGCAGGGGCCAACGTCCTGACTTTC. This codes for CASSLAGAGANVLTF.

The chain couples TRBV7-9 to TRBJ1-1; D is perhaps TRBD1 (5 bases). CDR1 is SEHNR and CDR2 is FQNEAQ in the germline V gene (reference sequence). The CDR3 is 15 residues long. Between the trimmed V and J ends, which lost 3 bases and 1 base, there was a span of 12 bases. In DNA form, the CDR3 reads TGTGCCAGCAGCTTGGGCCTGGGGGGGAACACTGAAGCTTTCTTT. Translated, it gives CASSLGLGGNTEAFF.

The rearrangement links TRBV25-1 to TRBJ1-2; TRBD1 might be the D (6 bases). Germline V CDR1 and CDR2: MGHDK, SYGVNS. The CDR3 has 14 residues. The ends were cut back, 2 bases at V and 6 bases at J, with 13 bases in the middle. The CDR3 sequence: CASSEITGLDGYTF. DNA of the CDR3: TGTGCCAGCAGTGAAATTACAGGGCTTGATGGCTACACCTTC.

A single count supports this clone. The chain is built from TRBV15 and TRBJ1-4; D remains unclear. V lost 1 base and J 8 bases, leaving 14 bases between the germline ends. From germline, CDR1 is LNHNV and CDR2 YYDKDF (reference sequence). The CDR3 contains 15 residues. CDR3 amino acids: CATSRGGGNQEKLFF. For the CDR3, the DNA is TGTGCCACCAGCAGAGGCGGAGGGAACCAAGAAAAACTGTTTTTT.

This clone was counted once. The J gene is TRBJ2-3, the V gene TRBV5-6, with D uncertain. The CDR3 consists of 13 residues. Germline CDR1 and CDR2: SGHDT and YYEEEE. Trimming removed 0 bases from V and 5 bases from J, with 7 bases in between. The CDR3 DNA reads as TGTGCCAGCAGCTTGGCCCCTAGAGATACGCAGTATTTT. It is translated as CASSLAPRDTQYF.

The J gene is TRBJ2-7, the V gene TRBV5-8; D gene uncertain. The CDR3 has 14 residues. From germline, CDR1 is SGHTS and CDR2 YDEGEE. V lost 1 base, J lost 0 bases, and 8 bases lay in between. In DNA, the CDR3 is TGTGCCAGCAGCTTGTATGCGATCTCCTACGAGCAGTACTTC. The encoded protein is CASSLYAISYEQYF.

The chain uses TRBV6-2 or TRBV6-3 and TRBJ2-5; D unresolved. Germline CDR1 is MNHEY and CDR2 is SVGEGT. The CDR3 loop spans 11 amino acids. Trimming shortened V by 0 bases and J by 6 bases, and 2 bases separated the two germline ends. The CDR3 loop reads CASSYSKTQYF. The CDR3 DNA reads TGTGCCAGCAGTTACTCGAAGACCCAGTACTTC.

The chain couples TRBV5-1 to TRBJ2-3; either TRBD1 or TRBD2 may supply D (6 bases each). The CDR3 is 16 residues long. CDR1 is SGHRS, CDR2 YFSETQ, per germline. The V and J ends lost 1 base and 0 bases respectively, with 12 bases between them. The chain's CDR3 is CASSLFGGGSTDTQYF. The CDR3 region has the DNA TGCGCCAGCAGCTTGTTTGGAGGGGGTAGCACAGATACGCAGTATTTT.